Each of the 24 T cell receptor beta chains below was sequenced from the same sample in a study of blood T cell repertoires in COVID-19. Generated by immunoSEQ multiplex PCR, the TCRdb table keeps only in-frame clones and is missing some. This sample has around 230,000 clones, with about 90% found just once. What was sequenced was peripheral blood. All receptors come from a man in his 60s who had recovered from COVID-19.

The V and J genes are TRBV7-2 and TRBJ2-1; D is perhaps TRBD2 (5 bases). Looked up from germline, CDR1 is SGHTA and CDR2 is FQGNSA. The CDR3 extends over 13 amino acids. The V end was cut by 1 base, the J end by 10 bases, with 11 bases between. CDR3 loop: CASSLEREGEQFF. The DNA for the CDR3 is TGTGCCAGCAGCTTAGAGAGGGAAGGAGAGCAGTTCTTC.

V is TRBV2 and J is TRBJ2-6; TRBD2 might be the D (5 bases). Germline values: CDR1 SNHLY, CDR2 FYNNEI. CDR3 length: 15 amino acids. Trimming stripped 5 bases from V and 1 base from J, with 9 bases between. CDR3 region: CASSQDFSGANVLTF. The CDR3 coding sequence is TGTGCCAGCAGTCAGGACTTTTCTGGGGCCAACGTCCTGACTTTC.

This clone was seen only once. This chain links TRBV11-3 with TRBJ2-5; the match to TRBD2 covers 14 bases. Per germline, CDR1 SGHNT and CDR2 YENEEA. V was pared by 3 bases and J by 1 base, with 7 bases of the junction left unmatched. CDR3 length: 18 amino acids. The CDR3 here is CASSFGLAGGGLQETQYF. In DNA form, the CDR3 reads TGTGCCAGCAGCTTCGGACTAGCGGGGGGCGGCCTCCAAGAGACCCAGTACTTC.

V is TRBV6-1 and J is TRBJ2-7; D remains ambiguous. Trimming pared 2 bases from V and 5 bases from J, leaving 10 bases between. The CDR3 consists of 13 residues. Germline V lookup: CDR1 MNHNS, CDR2 SASEGT. The CDR3, as DNA: TGTGCCAGCAGTGAATCTAGTCTCCACGAGCAGTACGTC. This translates into CASSESSLHEQYV.

The V gene is TRBV5-8, the J gene TRBJ2-3; D not certain. Trimming removed 7 bases from V and 0 bases from J, with 18 bases in between. The CDR3 loop spans 16 amino acids. CDR1 is SGHTS and CDR2 is YDEGEE in the germline V gene. The CDR3 protein is CASLMGLRSSTDTQYF. CDR3 nucleotides: TGTGCCAGCCTTATGGGTCTACGGAGTAGCACAGATACGCAGTATTTT.

The rearrangement links TRBV12-5 to TRBJ1-3; D call uncertain. Germline V gene data show CDR1 as LGHNT and CDR2 as FRNRAP. The CDR3 runs to 18 residues. V lost 0 bases, J lost 0 bases, and 15 bases lay in between. CDR3 amino acids: CASGLVQTPQSSGNTIYF. The CDR3 coding sequence is TGTGCTAGTGGTTTGGTACAGACACCTCAAAGCTCTGGAAACACCATATATTTT.

The J gene is TRBJ2-6, the V gene TRBV19; D possibly corresponds to TRBD2 (5 bases). The CDR3 is made up of 17 amino acids. V lost 4 bases and J 2 bases, leaving 15 bases between the germline ends. Germline loops: CDR1 LNHDA, CDR2 SQIVND (reference sequence). CDR3 in amino acids: CASSSTRMEAGANVLTF. CDR3 nucleotide sequence: TGTGCCAGTAGTAGTACGAGAATGGAGGCTGGGGCCAACGTCCTGACTTTC.

The V call is TRBV5-1, the J call TRBJ1-3; TRBD1 matches 8 bases. The CDR3 loop spans 15 amino acids. CDR1 and CDR2 (germline): SGHRS, YFSETQ. V lost 3 bases to trimming and J lost 5 bases; unmatched junction nucleotides: 7. In DNA form, the CDR3 reads TGCGCCAGCAGCTGGACTGGGACAGGCCGAAACACCATATATTTT. It codes for CASSWTGTGRNTIYF.

This rearrangement joins TRBV12-5 to TRBJ1-2, with D possibly matching TRBD1 (6 bases). Germline CDR1 reads LGHNT; CDR2 reads FRNRAP. The CDR3 sequence is 11 residues long. This chain's CDR3 is CATGEGGGYTF. The CDR3 bases are TGTGCGACTGGGGAGGGGGGTGGCTACACCTTC.

The genes are TRBV14 and TRBJ2-2, with a possible D match to TRBD2 (5 bases). This CDR3 comprises 16 residues. Trimming stripped 0 bases from V and 6 bases from J, with 14 bases between. From germline, CDR1 is SGHDN and CDR2 FVKESK. CDR3 bases: TGTGCCAGCAGCCAAGAACCGGGGAACCGAGCCGGGGAGCTGTTTTTT. Residues: CASSQEPGNRAGELFF.

The genes are TRBV30 and TRBJ2-4, with 12 bases lining up with TRBD2. CDR3 length equals 16 residues. V was pared by 8 bases and J by 0 bases, with 8 bases of the junction left unmatched. Germline V gives CDR1 GTSNPN, CDR2 SVGIG (reference sequence). Here the CDR3 reads CALILAGGLAKNIQYF. The DNA of the CDR3 is TGTGCCCTCATACTAGCGGGGGGACTAGCCAAAAACATTCAGTACTTC.

V and J are TRBV9 and TRBJ2-6; D remains unclear. Germline V gene sequence: CDR1 SGDLS, CDR2 YYNGEE. Trimming cost V 3 bases and J 0 bases, with 13 bases left between them. CDR3 length: 17 amino acids. For the CDR3, the DNA is TGTGCCAGCAGCGCAAACCCCACAGCCTCTGGGGCCAACGTCCTGACTTTC. Translation gives CASSANPTASGANVLTF.

This clone appeared once. The chain couples TRBV18 to TRBJ1-4; 7 bases line up with TRBD1. CDR3 length: 15 residues. Germline CDR1 KGHSH, CDR2 LQKENI. With 5 bases clipped from V and 3 bases from J, the junction kept 6 bases outside the gene matches. The CDR3 is CASSTDRVPNEKLFF. CDR3 DNA: TGTGCCAGCTCAACTGACAGGGTTCCTAATGAAAAACTGTTTTTT.

V gene TRBV6-6 combines with J gene TRBJ1-3; perhaps TRBD1 as D (6 bases). The CDR3 loop spans 16 amino acids. V was clipped by 2 bases and J by 0 bases, with 11 bases between them. Germline assignment: CDR1 MNHNY and CDR2 SVGAGI (reference sequence). CDR3 residues: CASSYGGQTSGNTIYF. DNA of the CDR3: TGTGCCAGCAGTTACGGAGGACAGACCTCTGGAAACACCATATATTTT.

This rearrangement joins TRBV5-6 to TRBJ1-3; TRBD1 is a possible D gene (6 bases). There are 16 residues in the CDR3. Germline V gene lookup returns CDR1 SGHDT and CDR2 YYEEEE. Trimming took off 1 base at V and 1 base at J, with 12 bases between the two ends. The CDR3 DNA sequence: TGTGCCAGCAGCTTGCGACAGGTACAGTCTGGAAACACCATATATTTT. This sequence encodes CASSLRQVQSGNTIYF.

This sequence joins TRBV6-1 and TRBJ2-1; 9 positions agree with TRBD1. The CDR3 is made up of 14 amino acids. After removal of 3 bases from V and 5 bases from J, the junction contained 2 bases not matched to a gene. Germline lookup yields CDR1 MNHNS and CDR2 SASEGT. The CDR3, as DNA: TGTGCCAGCAGTGACGACAGGGGGAACAATGAGCAGTTCTTC. As protein: CASSDDRGNNEQFF.

This rearrangement joins TRBV7-9 to TRBJ2-7; perhaps TRBD2 as D (5 bases). This CDR3 has 14 residues. Trimming cost V 1 base and J 0 bases, with 7 bases left between them. Germline-derived CDR1 and CDR2 are SEHNR and FQNEAQ (reference sequence). CDR3: CASSLGRGSYEQYV. CDR3 sequence (DNA): TGTGCCAGCAGCTTAGGTCGGGGCTCCTACGAGCAGTACGTC.

This chain joins TRBV10-2 and TRBJ1-1; TRBD1 agrees at 9 bases. The CDR3 length is 15 residues. Germline V gene data show CDR1 as WSHSY and CDR2 as SAAADI. After removal of 6 bases from V and 1 base from J, the junction contained 6 bases not matched to a gene. This chain's CDR3 is CASRRTGEGNTEAFF. CDR3 bases: TGCGCCAGCAGGCGGACAGGGGAGGGGAACACTGAAGCTTTCTTT.

This clone was detected only once. V gene TRBV9 combines with J gene TRBJ2-2, with 15 positions matching TRBD2. The CDR3 length is 19 residues. V trimming: 0 bases; J trimming: 7 bases; junction bases outside the gene matches: 10. CDR1 is SGDLS and CDR2 is YYNGEE in the germline V gene. CDR3 nucleotides: TGTGCCAGCAGCGTAGTAGGAGGACTAGCGGGGGGGCAAAGCGGGGAGCTGTTTTTT. This translates into CASSVVGGLAGGQSGELFF.

The chain has TRBV15 and TRBJ1-2, with D possibly being TRBD1 (6 bases). Germline-derived CDR1 and CDR2 are LNHNV and YYDKDF (reference sequence). V was trimmed by 0 bases and J by 6 bases, leaving 8 bases between them. The length of the CDR3 is 13 residues. In DNA, the CDR3 is TGTGCCACCAGCAGAGATCCAGGGGATGGCTACACCTTC. The encoded protein is CATSRDPGDGYTF.

The chain uses TRBV27 and TRBJ2-5; perhaps TRBD2 as D (5 bases). Trimming took 6 bases from V and 8 from J, leaving 16 bases between them. The CDR3 is made up of 13 amino acids. The germline V gene has CDR1 MNHEY and CDR2 SMNVEV (reference sequence). In nucleotides, the CDR3 is TGTGCCAGCAGAGGGCCCTCTAGCACCACCCAGTACTTC. This encodes CASRGPSSTTQYF.

V gene TRBV7-9 combines with J gene TRBJ2-3; TRBD1 matches at 7 bases. CDR1 is SEHNR and CDR2 is FQNEAQ in the germline V gene (reference sequence). The CDR3 is 14 amino acids. Losses at the gene ends were 1 base for V and 10 bases for J; bases not matched to a gene: 8. CDR3 sequence reads: CASSLVLAQGAQYF. CDR3 coding DNA: TGTGCCAGCAGCTTAGTCTTGGCGCAGGGGGCGCAGTATTTT.

The chain has TRBV4-1 and TRBJ2-1; 10 bases are shared with TRBD2. The germline gives CDR1 MGHRA, CDR2 YSYEKL. This CDR3 has 14 residues. The V and J ends lost 2 bases and 13 bases, in that order; junction bases with no gene match: 8. CDR3: CASSQRTGTSAQFF. CDR3 nucleotide sequence: TGCGCCAGCAGCCAACGAACCGGGACTAGCGCCCAGTTCTTC.

V and J are TRBV6-5 and TRBJ2-1, with TRBD2 identical over 10 bases. V shed 6 bases and J 4 bases; nucleotides not matched to a gene: 3. The CDR3 consists of 14 residues. CDR1 and CDR2 from the germline V gene are MNHEY and SVGAGI. Here the CDR3 reads CASRIAGGYNEQFF. DNA for the CDR3: TGTGCCAGCAGGATAGCGGGGGGTTACAATGAGCAGTTCTTC.